This T cell receptor (beta chain) was identified during a study of T cells in Graves' hyperthyroidism and ophthalmopathy. Many counts were recorded for this clonotype. Germline V gene data show CDR1 as MNHNS and CDR2 as SASEGT. With V trimmed by 6 bases and J by 4 bases, 9 bases remained unmatched. The CDR3 extends over 15 amino acids. Template material for amplifying TCR beta CDR3 regions consisted of RNA transcripts. The primer set for the first-round RT-PCR of the TCR CDR3 was HTBI. From the multiplex PCR reads, TCRdb called clonotypes with MiXCR, one entry per CDR3 protein. The data show about 610,000 distinct CDR3 sequences, with roughly 15% seen just once and around 3.3% held by the top ten. Uncontrolled infection, other autoimmune disease, pregnancy and lactation each barred patients from inclusion.

The receptor was derived from a woman aged 35 to 49 with Graves' ophthalmopathy. Sequenced input: blood. The genes are TRBV6-1 and TRBJ1-1; 9 bases are shared with TRBD1. The DNA of the CDR3 is TGTGCCAGCAGCCCGACAGGGGGTGTGGGCACTGAAGCTTTCTTT. This translates into CASSPTGGVGTEAFF.